This T cell receptor beta chain was obtained from a study of kidney transplant recipient with SARS-CoV-2 infection. This clonotype appeared many times. TCRdb re-analysed the reads in MiXCR, keeping a single row per CDR3 protein. The table lists roughly 250,000 distinct CDR3 sequences, around 28% of them singletons, with roughly 7% in the top ten. This sequence was found in a male patient aged 30 to 40 who had COVID-19 and was a kidney transplant recipient. Part of the T cell pool may stem from the graft donor. Material: a blood sample, obtained at baseline and between days 110 and 120 from a kidney transplant recipient.

The CDR3 loop is CALGQGTSYSNQPQHF. CDR3 in DNA: TGTGCCTTAGGACAGGGAACCTCCTATAGCAATCAGCCCCAGCATTTT. The chain is built from TRBV30 and TRBJ1-5; 8 nucleotides line up with TRBD1. The CDR3 is 16 residues long. The germline V gene encodes CDR1 GTSNPN and CDR2 SVGIG (reference sequence). V gave up 7 bases and J gave up 0 bases; unmatched junction bases: 11.